The 15 T cell receptor beta chains reported below all come from one sample, sequenced in a study of metastatic and nonmetastatic thyroid tumors (dated by TCRdb to about 2020). The library relied on PCR. Instrument used: Illumina HiSeq 4000. TCRdb reworked the public reads: Q25 trimming with fastp, MiXCR clone assembly, productive beta chains retained. Present in this sample are about 7,900 clones, roughly 24% of which were seen just once. The ten largest make up 6% to 7.5% of the sample. No treatment had been received by any patient before thyroid surgery. The sequenced sample consisted of adjacent normal tissue. The receptor set was obtained from a female donor with papillary thyroid cancer or a benign thyroid nodule (not recorded which). Some clones in this sample may be carry-over from other donors' samples.

About this clone itself: The conserved phenylalanine or tryptophan normally closing the CDR3 is absent here, so this likely arose from a read error. The gene calls are TRBV5-1 and TRBJ2-6; tentatively, D is TRBD1 (5 bases). Germline V gives CDR1 SGHRS, CDR2 YFSETQ. V lost 0 bases, J lost 0 bases, and 13 bases lay in between. The CDR3 contains 18 residues. CDR3 bases: TGCGCCAGCAGCTTGGAGGGGCAGGGATACTCTGGGGCCAACGTCCTGACTTCC. This encodes CASSLEGQGYSGANVLTS.

Worth noting for this clone: An end of the junction does not agree with germline; a read error may underlie this. V usage is TRBV28 and J usage is TRBJ2-1, with D unresolved. The CDR3 spans 17 residues. Germline loops: CDR1 MDHEN, CDR2 SYDVKM. The CDR3 DNA reads as TGTGCCAGCAGTCCTCGGGTCGGAGCCAGCTCCTACAATGAGCATTTCTTC. Translating gives CASSPRVGASSYNEHFF.

This clone was recorded a few times. The rearrangement joins TRBV12-3 or TRBV12-4 to TRBJ2-5; a weak D match, TRBD1 (5 bases). V shed 5 bases and J shed 1 base, with 8 bases lying between them. The CDR3 totals 13 residues. The CDR3 coding sequence is TGTGCCAGCAGTGCAGGGATCCAAGAGACCCAGTACTTC. Translation: CASSAGIQETQYF.

The V and J genes are TRBV20-1 and TRBJ2-7; D might be TRBD2 (5 bases). The V gene's germline CDR1 is DFQATT and CDR2 SNEGSKA (reference sequence). Trimming shortened V by 3 bases and J by 4 bases, and 13 bases separated the two germline ends. This CDR3 spans 13 amino acids. Here the CDR3 DNA reads TGCAGTGCTAGTCGGACCCCGGGATACGAGCAGTACTTC. It specifies CSASRTPGYEQYF.

In its sample, this clone is medium-sized. V and J are TRBV2 and TRBJ2-7; 9 bases map to TRBD2. Unmatched junction bases numbered 12, after V lost 6 bases and J lost 3 bases. CDR1 and CDR2 (germline): SNHLY, FYNNEI. The CDR3 is 16 amino acids. The DNA for the CDR3 is TGTGCCAGCAGCGAATACCCTAGCGGGGACGTCTACGAGCAGTACTTC. It specifies CASSEYPSGDVYEQYF.

This chain connects TRBV20-1 to TRBJ2-7, with TRBD2 identical over 7 bases. Germline lookup yields CDR1 DFQATT and CDR2 SNEGSKA (reference sequence). The V gene end was trimmed by 6 bases and the J gene end by 8 bases; junction bases not matched to a gene: 19. This CDR3 has 15 amino acids. The CDR3 is CSAIKPMAGVAQQYF. In DNA, the CDR3 is TGCAGTGCCATAAAGCCCATGGCGGGAGTCGCACAGCAGTACTTC.

In its sample, this clone was seen a few times. The V and J genes are TRBV6-1 and TRBJ1-1; 9 bases align to TRBD1. Germline V gene data show CDR1 as MNHNS and CDR2 as SASEGT. J gave up 10 bases and V 5 bases, and 14 bases lay outside the gene matches. The CDR3 loop spans 15 amino acids. The CDR3 protein is CASSSRDRESKGAFF. The CDR3, as DNA: TGTGCCAGCAGTAGTCGGGACAGGGAGTCCAAGGGAGCTTTCTTT.

The chain links TRBV6-1 to TRBJ2-5; D is ambiguous. The V and J ends lost 6 bases and 5 bases respectively, with 13 bases between them. CDR3 length: 13 residues. From germline, CDR1 is MNHNS and CDR2 SASEGT. CDR3 sequence (DNA): TGTGCCAGCAGAGCCACACGCCAGGAGACCCAGTACTTC. Amino acids: CASRATRQETQYF.

In its sample, this clone was seen many times. V usage is TRBV5-1 and J usage is TRBJ1-2; 7 bases fit TRBD1. Germline lookup yields CDR1 SGHRS and CDR2 YFSETQ. J gave up 5 bases and V 2 bases, and 6 bases lay outside the gene matches. The CDR3 has 14 residues. DNA of the CDR3: TGCGCCAGCAGCTTCAACAGGGGAGGTTATGGCTACACCTTC. This codes for CASSFNRGGYGYTF.

This clone was counted only a few times. For the CDR3, the DNA is TGTGCCAGCAGCGCGGGACAGGGGGGAAAAGAGACCCAGTACTTC. Protein: CASSAGQGGKETQYF. V and J are TRBV9 and TRBJ2-5; 11 nucleotides agree with TRBD1. The germline CDR1 and CDR2 sequences are SGDLS and YYNGEE. The V gene end was trimmed by 3 bases and the J gene end by 3 bases; junction bases not matched to a gene: 4. This CDR3 is built from 15 residues.

Comments on this clone: A junction boundary mismatches the germline segment, possibly from a read error. The chain is built from TRBV6-5 and TRBJ2-7; unclear D gene. Germline V lookup: CDR1 MNHEY, CDR2 SVGAGI. The CDR3 is 15 residues long. The CDR3 region has the DNA TGTGCCAGCAGTTACTCGATGCAGGAGACCTACGAGCAGTGCTTC. It yields the protein CASSYSMQETYEQCF.

This clone was detected a few times. The rearrangement links TRBV7-2 to TRBJ2-5, with a tentative D call TRBD1 (5 bases). Germline V gene lookup returns CDR1 SGHTA and CDR2 FQGNSA. V was shortened by 3 bases and J by 4 bases, with 12 bases between the two germline ends. This CDR3 contains 14 residues. The CDR3 loop reads CASSLGWGGETQYF. In DNA, the CDR3 is TGTGCCAGCAGCTTGGGGTGGGGCGGAGAGACCCAGTACTTC.

This clone ranks as medium-sized (0.01 to 0.1%). The chain couples TRBV6-6 to TRBJ1-2; no clear D gene. Trimming shortened V by 3 bases and J by 5 bases, and 19 bases separated the two germline ends. Germline CDR1 MNHNY, CDR2 SVGAGI (reference sequence). The CDR3 loop spans 16 amino acids. CDR3 bases: TGTGCCAGCAGTTATGGGTTGGACCGGAGGGAATATGGCTACACCTTC. The encoded protein is CASSYGLDRREYGYTF.

CDR3 loop: CASRNLGGVSYNEQFF. The CDR3 nucleotides read TGTGCCAGCAGGAACCTAGGGGGAGTCTCCTACAATGAGCAGTTCTTC. The gene calls are TRBV6-1 and TRBJ2-1; TRBD1 is a possible D gene (6 bases). Per the germline V gene, CDR1 is MNHNS and CDR2 is SASEGT. This CDR3 has 16 residues. V was trimmed by 6 bases and J by 0 bases, leaving 15 bases between them.

The chain recombines TRBV30 with TRBJ1-3; D might be TRBD1 (5 bases). There are 17 residues in the CDR3. V was clipped by 6 bases and J by 1 base, with 22 bases between them. Germline CDR1 is GTSNPN and CDR2 is SVGIG (reference sequence). The CDR3 sequence: CACVFGQGLKSGNTIYF. In DNA form, the CDR3 reads TGTGCCTGCGTATTCGGCCAGGGATTAAAATCTGGAAACACCATATATTTT. Full variable domain (outside the CDR3, taken from reference TRBV30 and TRBJ1-3): SQTIHQWPATLVQPVGSPLSLECTVEGTSNPNLYWYRQAAGRGLQLLFYSVGIGQISSEVPQNLSASRPQDRQFILSSKKLLLSDSGFYLCACVFGQGLKSGNTIYFGEGSWLTVV.